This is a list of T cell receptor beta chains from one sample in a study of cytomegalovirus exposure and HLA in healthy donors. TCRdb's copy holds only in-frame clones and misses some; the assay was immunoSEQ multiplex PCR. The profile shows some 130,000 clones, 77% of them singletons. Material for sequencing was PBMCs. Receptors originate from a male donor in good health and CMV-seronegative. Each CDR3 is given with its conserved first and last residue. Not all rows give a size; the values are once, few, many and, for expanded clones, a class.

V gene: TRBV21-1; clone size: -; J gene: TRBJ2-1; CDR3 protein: CASSKVFGQEGNEQFF
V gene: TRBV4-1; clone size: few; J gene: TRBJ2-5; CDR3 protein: CASSQEGQGKETQYF
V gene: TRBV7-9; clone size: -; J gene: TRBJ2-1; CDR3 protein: CSSSVGGYEQFF
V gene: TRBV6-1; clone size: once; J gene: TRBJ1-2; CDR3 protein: CASSAPGKTNYGYTF
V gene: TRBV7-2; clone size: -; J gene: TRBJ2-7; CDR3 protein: CASSRRLAGSREQYF
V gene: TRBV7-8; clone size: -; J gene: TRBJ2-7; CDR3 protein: CASNQRGRRGAAEQYF
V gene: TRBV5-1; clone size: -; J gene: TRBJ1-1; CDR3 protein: CASSSQGANTEAFF
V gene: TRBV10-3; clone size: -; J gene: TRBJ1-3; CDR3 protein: CAISDLANSGNTIYF
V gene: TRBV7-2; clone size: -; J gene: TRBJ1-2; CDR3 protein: CASSPHINRQNYGYTF
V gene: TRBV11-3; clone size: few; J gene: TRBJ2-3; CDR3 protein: CASSLEGAGAYTDTQYF
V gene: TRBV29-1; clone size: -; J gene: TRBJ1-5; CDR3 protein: CSVGQGGRNQPQHF
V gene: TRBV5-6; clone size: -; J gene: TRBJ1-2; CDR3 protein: CASSGGVTQLSGYTF
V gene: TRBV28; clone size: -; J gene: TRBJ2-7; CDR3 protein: CASSETGVGSYEQYF
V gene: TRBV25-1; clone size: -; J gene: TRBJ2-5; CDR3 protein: CASIPVAGESTQYF
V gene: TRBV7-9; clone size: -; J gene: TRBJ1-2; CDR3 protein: CASSARTGPYTF
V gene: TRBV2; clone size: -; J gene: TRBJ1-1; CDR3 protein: CASTMTGGNTEAFF
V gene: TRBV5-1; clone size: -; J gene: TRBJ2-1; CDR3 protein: CASSETGSLDEQFF
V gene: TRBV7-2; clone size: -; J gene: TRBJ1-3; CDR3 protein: CASSLVGSGNTIYF
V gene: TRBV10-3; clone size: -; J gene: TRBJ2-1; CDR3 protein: CAIKELAGGPYEQFF
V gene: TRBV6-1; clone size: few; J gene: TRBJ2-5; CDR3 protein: CASKTSGTETQYF
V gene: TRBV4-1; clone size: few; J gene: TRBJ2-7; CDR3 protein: CASSQTLGGYEQYF
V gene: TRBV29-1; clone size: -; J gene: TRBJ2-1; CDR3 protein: CSVEAGTSGMYNEQFF
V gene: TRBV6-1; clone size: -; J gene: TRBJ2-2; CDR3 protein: CASSQGQGITGELFF
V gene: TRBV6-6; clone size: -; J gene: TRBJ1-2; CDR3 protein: CASTSGGINYGYTF
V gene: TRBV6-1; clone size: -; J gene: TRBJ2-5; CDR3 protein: CASSEQGTGTQYF
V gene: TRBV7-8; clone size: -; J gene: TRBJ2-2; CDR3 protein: CASSLETSGGTGELFF
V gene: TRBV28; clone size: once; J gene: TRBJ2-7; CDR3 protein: CASSLRQGRSEQYF
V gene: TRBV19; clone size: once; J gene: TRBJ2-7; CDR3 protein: CASSIAPRDSTPQYF